This T cell receptor (beta chain) was sequenced during a study of brain T cells in children with intractable seizures. General study findings and limits: HCMV serostatus was not known, and viral specificity came from CDR3 similarity only. Clones missing pre-surgery may reflect undersampling of that blood sample.

The V end was cut by 4 bases, the J end by 2 bases, with 11 bases between. The CDR3 spans 15 residues. CDR1 and CDR2 from the germline V gene are MGHRA and YSYEKL. The sequenced cases were selected for having the highest brain T cell transcript signatures. Patients received at least one anti-epileptic drug before surgery. TCRdb keeps only in-frame clones here, not all; method: immunoSEQ multiplex PCR. The data show tens of thousands of clones, with around 94% seen just once and about 6% held by the top ten. This clone was detected a few times. The antigen remains unidentified. The receptor's source is a boy aged 5-17 years with focal cortical dysplasia and intractable seizures. The source was peripheral blood, collected at surgery. The rearrangement links TRBV4-1 to TRBJ2-2; D gene ambiguous. CDR3 loop: CASSLWWSNTGELFF. CDR3 DNA: TGCGCCAGCAGCCTGTGGTGGAGCAACACCGGGGAGCTGTTTTTT.